This passage covers 25 T cell receptor beta chains from one sample sequenced in a study of response to subunit inactivated influenza vaccine. TCRdb independently ran MiXCR on the RT-PCR reads; one entry per CDR3 protein. Of a few hundred thousand distinct CDR3 sequences in the sample, approximately 10% were seen once. Specimen: PBMCs from blood, collected 45 days after vaccination. The origin of the receptors is a man aged 45-65 years who received an inactivated influenza vaccine.

This clonotype was counted ten times or more. The gene calls are TRBV12-3 or TRBV12-4 and TRBJ2-5; 7 bases are shared with TRBD1. V was clipped by 6 bases and J by 5 bases; unmatched bases: 6. The CDR3 has 13 residues. For the CDR3, the DNA is TGTGCCAGCAGCGTGACAGGGATGGAGACCCAGTACTTC. Amino acid sequence: CASSVTGMETQYF.

This rearrangement joins TRBV20-1 to TRBJ2-3; TRBD1 matches 10 bases. CDR1 is DFQATT, CDR2 SNEGSKA, per germline (reference sequence). This CDR3 comprises 16 residues. The V segment lost 4 bases and the J segment 4 bases; nucleotides outside the gene matches: 11. The CDR3 region has the DNA TGCAGTGCTATGCTCCGACAGGGGGCGAGGGCAGATACGCAGTATTTT. It yields the protein CSAMLRQGARADTQYF.

The CDR3 is CASSPPNSDTQYF. In nucleotides, the CDR3 is TGTGCCAGCAGTCCGCCAAACTCAGATACGCAGTATTTT. The chain is built from TRBV12-3 or TRBV12-4 and TRBJ2-3; no firm D call. CDR3 length equals 13 residues. V gave up 5 bases and J gave up 4 bases, with 10 bases separating them.

V is TRBV7-6 and J is TRBJ2-3, with 7 positions matching TRBD2. V lost 2 bases and J lost 5; bases outside the gene matches: 10. Per the germline V gene, CDR1 is SGHVS and CDR2 is FNYEAQ. The CDR3 runs to 16 residues. The CDR3 is CASSLWGAGAEDTQYF. The CDR3 DNA follows: TGTGCCAGCAGCTTATGGGGTGCGGGAGCGGAAGATACGCAGTATTTT.

The rearrangement joins TRBV7-9 to TRBJ2-3, with a tentative D call TRBD2 (6 bases). Trimming pared 8 bases from V and 0 bases from J, leaving 12 bases between. The CDR3 loop spans 14 amino acids. From germline, CDR1 is SEHNR and CDR2 FQNEAQ (reference sequence). The CDR3 DNA follows: TGTGCCAGCCGCGGGATACTGAGCACAGATACGCAGTATTTT. It is translated as CASRGILSTDTQYF. The full variable domain, in which reference TRBV7-9 and TRBJ2-3 provide the parts outside the CDR3, is DTGVSQNPRHKITKRGQNVTFRCDPISEHNRLYWYRQTLGQGPEFLTYFQNEAQLEKSRLLSDRFSAERPKGSFSTLEIQRTEQGDSAMYLCASRGILSTDTQYFGPGTRLTVL.

The rearrangement joins TRBV25-1 to TRBJ2-3; D call uncertain. The germline gives CDR1 MGHDK, CDR2 SYGVNS. The CDR3 is 14 amino acids. Trimming took off 9 bases at V and 1 base at J, with 14 bases between the two ends. As DNA, the CDR3 is TGTGCCAGTCAACGCGACGGGCGCACAGATACGCAGTATTTT. Protein product: CASQRDGRTDTQYF.

In DNA, the CDR3 is TGCAGTGCTAGACGACTAGCGGGGGGTTCGTCCTACGAGCAGTACTTC. The encoded protein is CSARRLAGGSSYEQYF. The rearrangement joins TRBV20-1 to TRBJ2-7, with 13 bases identical to TRBD2. Germline-derived CDR1 and CDR2 are DFQATT and SNEGSKA (reference sequence). J gave up 1 base and V 2 bases, and 5 bases lay outside the gene matches. This CDR3 spans 16 amino acids.

There are many counts of this clonotype. This rearrangement joins TRBV9 to TRBJ2-7; 13 bases are a match to TRBD2. This CDR3 spans 18 amino acids. Germline V gene data show CDR1 as SGDLS and CDR2 as YYNGEE. V dropped 2 bases and J dropped 3; count of bases not matched to a gene: 11. The CDR3: CASSVGLAGPTVNYEQYF. For the CDR3, the DNA is TGTGCCAGCAGCGTGGGACTAGCGGGACCAACGGTCAACTACGAGCAGTACTTC.

The chain employs TRBV28 and TRBJ1-1; D unclear. V dropped 5 bases and J dropped 1 base, with 14 bases sitting between them. This CDR3 region has 15 residues. Germline CDR1 is MDHEN and CDR2 is SYDVKM. CDR3 coding DNA: TGTGCCAGCAGTCACCCGAGGGAGACGAACACTGAAGCTTTCTTT. This codes for CASSHPRETNTEAFF.

This clonotype was detected a few times. J is TRBJ1-2 and V is TRBV5-4; D is possibly TRBD1 (5 bases). V lost 3 bases and J 4 bases, leaving 13 bases between the germline ends. The CDR3 consists of 14 residues. The germline V gene encodes CDR1 SGHNT and CDR2 YYREEE (reference sequence). The CDR3 reads CASSWTTGRYGYTF. For the CDR3, the DNA is TGTGCCAGCAGCTGGACCACGGGACGCTATGGCTACACCTTC.

This chain links TRBV18 with TRBJ2-5; D may be TRBD2 (5 bases). This CDR3 spans 15 amino acids. Germline assignment: CDR1 KGHSH and CDR2 LQKENI. V dropped 1 base and J dropped 5 bases, with 14 bases sitting between them. The CDR3 spells CASSPRGSVEETQYF. The DNA for the CDR3 is TGTGCCAGCTCACCACGAGGGAGCGTCGAGGAGACCCAGTACTTC. Together with reference TRBV18 and TRBJ2-5, the CDR3 gives the full variable domain: NAGVMQNPRHLVRRRGQEARLRCSPMKGHSHVYWYRQLPEEGLKFMVYLQKENIIDESGMPKERFSAEFPKEGPSILRIQQVVRGDSAAYFCASSPRGSVEETQYFGPGTRLLVL.

The chain recombines TRBV7-2 with TRBJ1-5; 8 nucleotides match TRBD1. V was clipped by 5 bases and J by 3 bases; unmatched bases: 6. This CDR3 spans 15 amino acids. CDR1 is SGHTA and CDR2 is FQGNSA in the germline V gene. The CDR3 sequence is CASSPDRATNQPQHF. DNA for the CDR3: TGTGCCAGCAGCCCGGACAGGGCGACCAATCAGCCCCAGCATTTT.

At least ten counts were recorded for this clonotype. This sequence joins TRBV20-1 and TRBJ2-1, with 8 bases fitting TRBD2. The junction had 4 bases not matched to a gene; V was cut back by 5 bases and J by 1 base. The CDR3 length is 14 residues. The germline gives CDR1 DFQATT, CDR2 SNEGSKA (reference sequence). The CDR3 nucleotides read TGCAGTGCTCCGGGGGGGGTGTCCTACAATGAGCAGTTCTTC. Translated, it gives CSAPGGVSYNEQFF.

This clonotype was found a few times. Here the CDR3 DNA reads TGTGCCAGCAGCTTCGCGGAGGGAGGAGAGCAGTTCTTC. The encoded protein is CASSFAEGGEQFF. The chain carries TRBV12-3 or TRBV12-4 and TRBJ2-1, with a possible D match to TRBD2 (6 bases). The ends were cut back, 6 bases at V and 10 bases at J, with 16 bases in the middle. The CDR3 is 13 amino acids.

A few counts support this clonotype. The chain is built from TRBV20-1 and TRBJ1-4, with D tentatively TRBD1 (5 bases). Between the trimmed V and J ends, which lost 3 bases and 3 bases, there was a span of 8 bases. This CDR3 comprises 13 residues. The germline V gene encodes CDR1 DFQATT and CDR2 SNEGSKA (reference sequence). As DNA, the CDR3 is TGCAGTGCTAGCCGGACATCTAATGAAAAACTGTTTTTT. Amino acid sequence: CSASRTSNEKLFF.

In its sample, this clonotype was seen a few times. The CDR3 DNA is TGTGCCAGCAGTCGCGAAGGACAACCCTATGGCTACACCTTC. It yields the protein CASSREGQPYGYTF. The chain recombines TRBV6-2 or TRBV6-3 with TRBJ1-2; TRBD1 might be the D (5 bases). CDR1 MNHEY and CDR2 SVGEGT come from the germline V gene. V gave up 5 bases and J gave up 4 bases, with 14 bases separating them. The length of the CDR3 is 14 residues.

The chain uses TRBV20-1 and TRBJ2-3, with 11 bases lining up with TRBD2. This CDR3 has 14 amino acids. Germline V gene lookup returns CDR1 DFQATT and CDR2 SNEGSKA (reference sequence). The CDR3 protein is CSAGTSGHTDTQYF. CDR3 coding DNA: TGCAGCGCTGGGACTAGCGGTCACACAGATACGCAGTATTTT.

V usage is TRBV25-1 and J usage is TRBJ1-3; D call uncertain. The germline CDR1 and CDR2 sequences are MGHDK and SYGVNS. Trimming removed 4 bases from V and 4 bases from J, with 5 bases in between. This CDR3 region has 12 residues. The CDR3 region has the DNA TGTGCCAGCAGTGTAGGCGGAAACACCATATATTTT. Protein: CASSVGGNTIYF.

This clonotype has more than one count but fewer than ten. The chain carries TRBV29-1 and TRBJ2-5; D perhaps matches TRBD2 (6 bases). There are 11 residues in the CDR3. V lost 4 bases to trimming and J lost 3 bases, with 6 bases between them. The germline gives CDR1 SQVTM, CDR2 ANQGSEA. The CDR3 spells CSVGGKETQYF. The CDR3 DNA is TGCAGCGTTGGCGGGAAAGAGACCCAGTACTTC.

V usage is TRBV18 and J usage is TRBJ2-7, with TRBD1 matching 8 bases. The CDR3 runs to 13 residues. From germline, CDR1 is KGHSH and CDR2 LQKENI. J gave up 5 bases and V 2 bases, and 2 bases lay outside the gene matches. Written as DNA, the CDR3 is TGTGCCAGCTCACCAACGGACAGGGACGAGCAGTACTTC. Amino acids: CASSPTDRDEQYF.

In its sample, this clonotype was seen a few times. The V gene is TRBV12-3 or TRBV12-4, the J gene TRBJ2-7; D remains unclear. V was shortened by 3 bases and J by 1 base, with 16 bases between the two germline ends. The CDR3 contains 16 residues. The CDR3 protein is CASSLGLGKISYEQYF. The CDR3 coding sequence is TGTGCCAGCAGTTTGGGTTTAGGGAAAATATCCTACGAGCAGTACTTC.

This clonotype was counted only a few times. The V gene is TRBV29-1, the J gene TRBJ1-1; 7 bases align to TRBD1. V dropped 3 bases and J dropped 5; count of bases not matched to a gene: 9. This CDR3 contains 14 residues. Germline-derived CDR1 and CDR2 are SQVTM and ANQGSEA. The CDR3 protein is CSVEVQGSETEAFF. The CDR3 DNA reads TGCAGCGTTGAGGTACAGGGGTCGGAAACTGAAGCTTTCTTT.

This clonotype was seen many times. The chain links TRBV29-1 to TRBJ2-3; tentatively, D is TRBD2 (5 bases). This CDR3 region has 12 residues. Germline-derived CDR1 and CDR2 are SQVTM and ANQGSEA. The V end lost 8 bases, the J end lost 1 base, and 10 bases lay between the germline ends. In DNA form, the CDR3 reads TGCAGCACTCGAGCGGGCACAGATACGCAGTATTTT. Residues: CSTRAGTDTQYF.

This clonotype was detected ten times or more. This sequence joins TRBV4-2 and TRBJ2-2, with D unresolved. This CDR3 has 16 amino acids. V shed 0 bases and J shed 6 bases, with 14 bases lying between them. Germline CDR1 LGHNA, CDR2 YNFKEQ. The CDR3 sequence: CASSQEVWGRAGELFF. The CDR3 DNA sequence: TGTGCCAGCAGCCAAGAAGTCTGGGGTCGGGCCGGGGAGCTGTTTTTT.

Many counts were recorded for this clonotype. The chain couples TRBV5-1 to TRBJ2-6, with D uncertain. The CDR3 is 13 residues long. The germline gives CDR1 SGHRS, CDR2 YFSETQ. V lost 4 bases, J lost 7 bases, and 9 bases lay in between. DNA of the CDR3: TGCGCCAGCAGCAACCGGGCCGCCAACGTCCTGACTTTC. Translation: CASSNRAANVLTF.